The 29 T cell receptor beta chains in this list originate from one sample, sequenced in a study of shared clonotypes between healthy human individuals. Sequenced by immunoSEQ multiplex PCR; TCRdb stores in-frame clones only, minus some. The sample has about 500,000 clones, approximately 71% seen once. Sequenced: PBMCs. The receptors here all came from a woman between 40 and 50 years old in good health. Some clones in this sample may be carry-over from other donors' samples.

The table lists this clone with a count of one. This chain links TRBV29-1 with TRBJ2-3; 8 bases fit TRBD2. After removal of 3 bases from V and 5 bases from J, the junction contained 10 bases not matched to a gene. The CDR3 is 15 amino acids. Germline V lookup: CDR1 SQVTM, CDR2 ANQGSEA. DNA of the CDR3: TGCAGCGTTGACGAGCGGGGGTCCGGGGAAGATACGCAGTATTTT. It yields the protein CSVDERGSGEDTQYF.

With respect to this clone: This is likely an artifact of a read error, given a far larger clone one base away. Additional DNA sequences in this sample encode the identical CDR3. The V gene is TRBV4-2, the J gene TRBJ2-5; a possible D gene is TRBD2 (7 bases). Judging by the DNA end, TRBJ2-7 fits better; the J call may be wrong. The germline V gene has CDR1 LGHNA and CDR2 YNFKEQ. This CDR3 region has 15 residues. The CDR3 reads CASSQGEGEYAEQYF. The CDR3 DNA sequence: TGTGCCAGCAGCCAAGGGGAGGGGGAGTACGCCGAGCAGTACTTC.

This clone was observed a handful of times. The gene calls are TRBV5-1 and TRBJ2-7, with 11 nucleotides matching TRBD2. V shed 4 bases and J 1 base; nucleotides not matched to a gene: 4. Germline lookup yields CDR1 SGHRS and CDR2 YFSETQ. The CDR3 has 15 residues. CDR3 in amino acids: CASSTGLAESYEQYF. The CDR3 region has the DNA TGCGCCAGCAGCACGGGACTAGCGGAATCCTACGAGCAGTACTTC.

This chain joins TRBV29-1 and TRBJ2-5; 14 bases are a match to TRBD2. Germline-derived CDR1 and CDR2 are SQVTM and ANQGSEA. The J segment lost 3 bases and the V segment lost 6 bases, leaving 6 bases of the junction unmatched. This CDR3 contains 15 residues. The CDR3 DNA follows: TGCAGCGTATACGGGACTAGCGGGAGTGAAGAGACCCAGTACTTC. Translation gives CSVYGTSGSEETQYF.

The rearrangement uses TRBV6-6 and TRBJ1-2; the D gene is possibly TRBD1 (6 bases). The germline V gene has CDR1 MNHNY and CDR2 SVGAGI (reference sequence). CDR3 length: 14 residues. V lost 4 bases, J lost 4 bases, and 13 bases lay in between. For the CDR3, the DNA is TGTGCCAGCAGTTCCGACGGACAGCCCTATGGCTACACCTTC. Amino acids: CASSSDGQPYGYTF.

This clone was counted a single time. CDR3 amino acids: CSVEDFFEQYF. DNA for the CDR3: TGCAGCGTTGAAGATTTCTTCGAGCAGTACTTC. The chain uses TRBV29-1 and TRBJ2-7, with D unclear. In germline, CDR1 is SQVTM, CDR2 ANQGSEA. V lost 0 bases to trimming and J lost 6 bases, with 6 bases between them. The CDR3 spans 11 residues.

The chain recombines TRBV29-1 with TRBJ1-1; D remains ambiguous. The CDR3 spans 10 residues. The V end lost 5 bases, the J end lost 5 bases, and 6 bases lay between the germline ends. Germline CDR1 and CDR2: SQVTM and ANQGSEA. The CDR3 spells CSVLGTEAFF. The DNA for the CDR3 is TGCAGCGTTCTGGGGACTGAAGCTTTCTTT.

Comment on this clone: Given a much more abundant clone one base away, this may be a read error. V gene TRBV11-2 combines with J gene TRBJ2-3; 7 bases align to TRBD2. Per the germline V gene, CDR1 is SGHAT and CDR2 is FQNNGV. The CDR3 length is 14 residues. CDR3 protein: CASRNMGGSDMQYF. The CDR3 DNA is TGTGCCAGCAGGAATATGGGAGGGTCAGATATGCAGTATTTT.

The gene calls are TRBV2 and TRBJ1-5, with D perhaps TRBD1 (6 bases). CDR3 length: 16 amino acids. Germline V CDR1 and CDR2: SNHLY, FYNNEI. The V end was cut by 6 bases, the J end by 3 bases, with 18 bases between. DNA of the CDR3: TGTGCCAGCAGGCGAACAGGGACGATTTCCAATCAGCCCCAGCATTTT. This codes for CASRRTGTISNQPQHF.

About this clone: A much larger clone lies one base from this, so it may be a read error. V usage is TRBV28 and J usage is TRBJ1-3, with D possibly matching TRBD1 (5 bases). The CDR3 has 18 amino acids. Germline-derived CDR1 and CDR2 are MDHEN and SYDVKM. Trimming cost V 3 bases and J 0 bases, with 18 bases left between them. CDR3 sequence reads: CASSLGVGRAGSGNTIYF. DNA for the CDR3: TGTGCCAGCAGTTTGGGGGTAGGCAGGGCAGGCTCTGGAAACACCATATATTTT.

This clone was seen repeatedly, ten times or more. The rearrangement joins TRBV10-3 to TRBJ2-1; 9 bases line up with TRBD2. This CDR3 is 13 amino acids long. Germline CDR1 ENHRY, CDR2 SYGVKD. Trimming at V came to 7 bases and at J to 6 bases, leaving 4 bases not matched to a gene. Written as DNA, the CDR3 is TGTGCCATCATGGGCGGGAGGGCCAATGAGCAGTTCTTC. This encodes CAIMGGRANEQFF.

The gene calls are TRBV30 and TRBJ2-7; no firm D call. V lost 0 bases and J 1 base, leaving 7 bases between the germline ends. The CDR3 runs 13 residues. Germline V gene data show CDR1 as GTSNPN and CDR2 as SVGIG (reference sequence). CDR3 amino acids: CAWSVPGSYEQYF. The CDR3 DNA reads TGTGCCTGGAGTGTACCAGGTTCCTACGAGCAGTACTTC.

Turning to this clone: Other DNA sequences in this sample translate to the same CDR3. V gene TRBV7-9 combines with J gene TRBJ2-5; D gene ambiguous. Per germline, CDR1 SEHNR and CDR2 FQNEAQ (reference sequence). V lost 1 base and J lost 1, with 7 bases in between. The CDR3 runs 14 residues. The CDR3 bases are TGTGCCAGCAGCTTAGTGAACCTCCAAGAGACCCAGTACTTC. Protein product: CASSLVNLQETQYF. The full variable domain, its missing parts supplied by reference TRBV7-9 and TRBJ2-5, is DTGVSQNPRHKITKRGQNVTFRCDPISEHNRLYWYRQTLGQGPEFLTYFQNEAQLEKSRLLSDRFSAERPKGSFSTLEIQRTEQGDSAMYLCASSLVNLQETQYFGPGTRLLVL.

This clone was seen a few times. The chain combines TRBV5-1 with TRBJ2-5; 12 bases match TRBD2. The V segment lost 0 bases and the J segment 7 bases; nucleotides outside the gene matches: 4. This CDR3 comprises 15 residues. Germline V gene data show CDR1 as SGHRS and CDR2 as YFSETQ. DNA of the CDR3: TGCGCCAGCAGCTTGGGACTAGCGGGAGAGGGGACCCAGTACTTC. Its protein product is CASSLGLAGEGTQYF.

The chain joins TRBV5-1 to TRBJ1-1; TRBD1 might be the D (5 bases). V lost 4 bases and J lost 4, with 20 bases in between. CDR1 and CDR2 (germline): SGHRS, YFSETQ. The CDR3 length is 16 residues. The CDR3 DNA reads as TGCGCCAGCAGCCCCAGGACGGGGCGAGGTAGCACTGAAGCTTTCTTT. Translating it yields CASSPRTGRGSTEAFF.

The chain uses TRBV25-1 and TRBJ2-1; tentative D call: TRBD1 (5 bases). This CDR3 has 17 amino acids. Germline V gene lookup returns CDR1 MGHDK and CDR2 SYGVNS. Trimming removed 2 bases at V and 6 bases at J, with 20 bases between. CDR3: CASSERGIALTGNEQFF. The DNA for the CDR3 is TGTGCCAGCAGTGAAAGGGGCATAGCACTAACGGGCAATGAGCAGTTCTTC.

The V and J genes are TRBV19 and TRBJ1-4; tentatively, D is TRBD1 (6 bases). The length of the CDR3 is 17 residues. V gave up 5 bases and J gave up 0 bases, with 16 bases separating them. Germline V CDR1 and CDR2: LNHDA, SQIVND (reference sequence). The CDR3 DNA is TGTGCCAGTAGTGGTCCAGGGGATCCGGCAACTAATGAAAAACTGTTTTTT. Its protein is CASSGPGDPATNEKLFF. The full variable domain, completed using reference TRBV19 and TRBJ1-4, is DGGITQSPKYLFRKEGQNVTLSCEQNLNHDAMYWYRQDPGQGLRLIYYSQIVNDFQKGDIAEGYSVSREKKESFPLTVTSAQKNPTAFYLCASSGPGDPATNEKLFFGSGTQLSVL.

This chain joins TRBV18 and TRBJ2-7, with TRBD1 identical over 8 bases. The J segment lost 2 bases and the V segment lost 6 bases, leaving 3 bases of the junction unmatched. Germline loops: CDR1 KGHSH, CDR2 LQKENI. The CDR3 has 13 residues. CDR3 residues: CASSDRVAYEQYF. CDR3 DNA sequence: TGTGCCAGCTCGGACAGGGTTGCCTACGAGCAGTACTTC.

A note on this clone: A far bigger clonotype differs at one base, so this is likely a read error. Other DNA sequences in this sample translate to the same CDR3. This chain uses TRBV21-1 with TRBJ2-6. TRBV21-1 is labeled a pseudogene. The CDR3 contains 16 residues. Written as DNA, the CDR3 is TGTGCCAGCAGCAAGGTCGGCATCTCTGGGGCCAACGTCCTGACTTTC. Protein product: CASSKVGISGANVLTF.

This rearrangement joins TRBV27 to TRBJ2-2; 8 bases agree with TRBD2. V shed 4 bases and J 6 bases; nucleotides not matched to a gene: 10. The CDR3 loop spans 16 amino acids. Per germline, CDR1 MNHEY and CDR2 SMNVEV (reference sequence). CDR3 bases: TGTGCCAGCAGTTCCTACCCGGGACTAGAGCCCGGGGAGCTGTTTTTT. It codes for CASSSYPGLEPGELFF.

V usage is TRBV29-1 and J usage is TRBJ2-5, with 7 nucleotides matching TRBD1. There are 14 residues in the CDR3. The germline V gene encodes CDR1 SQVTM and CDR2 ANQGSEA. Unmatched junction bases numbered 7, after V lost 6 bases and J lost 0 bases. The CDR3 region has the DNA TGCAGCGTCCGGGACAGTTGGTACCAAGAGACCCAGTACTTC. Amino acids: CSVRDSWYQETQYF.

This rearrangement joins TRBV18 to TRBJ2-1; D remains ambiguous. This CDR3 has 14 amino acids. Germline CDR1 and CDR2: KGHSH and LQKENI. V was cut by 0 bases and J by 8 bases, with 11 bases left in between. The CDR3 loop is CASSPPSSMHEQFF. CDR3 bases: TGTGCCAGCTCACCACCGAGCAGCATGCATGAGCAGTTCTTC. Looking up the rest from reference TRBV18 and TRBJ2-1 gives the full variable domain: NAGVMQNPRHLVRRRGQEARLRCSPMKGHSHVYWYRQLPEEGLKFMVYLQKENIIDESGMPKERFSAEFPKEGPSILRIQQVVRGDSAAYFCASSPPSSMHEQFFGPGTRLTVL.

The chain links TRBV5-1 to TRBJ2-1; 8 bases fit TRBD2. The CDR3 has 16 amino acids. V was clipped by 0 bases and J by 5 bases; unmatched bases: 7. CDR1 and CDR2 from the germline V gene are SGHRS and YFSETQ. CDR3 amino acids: CASSLEGAGGHNEQFF. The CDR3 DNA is TGCGCCAGCAGCTTGGAAGGCGCGGGAGGCCACAATGAGCAGTTCTTC. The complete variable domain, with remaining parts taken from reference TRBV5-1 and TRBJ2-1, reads KAGVTQTPRYLIKTRGQQVTLSCSPISGHRSVSWYQQTPGQGLQFLFEYFSETQRNKGNFPGRFSGRQFSNSRSEMNVSTLELGDSALYLCASSLEGAGGHNEQFFGPGTRLTVL.

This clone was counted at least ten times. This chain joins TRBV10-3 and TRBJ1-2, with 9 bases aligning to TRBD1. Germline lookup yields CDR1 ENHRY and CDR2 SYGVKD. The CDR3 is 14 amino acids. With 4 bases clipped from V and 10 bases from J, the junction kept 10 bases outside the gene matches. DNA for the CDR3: TGTGCCATCAGTGTAGGGGGACAGGGACCAGACTACACCTTC. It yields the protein CAISVGGQGPDYTF.

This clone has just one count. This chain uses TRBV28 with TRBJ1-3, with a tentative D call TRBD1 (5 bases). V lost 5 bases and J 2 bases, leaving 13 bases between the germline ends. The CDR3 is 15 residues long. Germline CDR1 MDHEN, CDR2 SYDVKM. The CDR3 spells CASSNPGDAGNTIYF. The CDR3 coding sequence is TGTGCCAGCAGTAACCCCGGGGACGCTGGAAACACCATATATTTT.

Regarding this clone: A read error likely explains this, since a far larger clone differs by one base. The CDR3 spells CARTYLTGGDSPLHF. The DNA for the CDR3 is TGTGCCCGGACCTACCTGACAGGGGGCGATTCACCCCTCCACTTT. V gene TRBV30 combines with J gene TRBJ1-6; 10 bases are shared with TRBD1. CDR3 length: 15 residues. CDR1 is GTSNPN and CDR2 is SVGIG in the germline V gene (reference sequence). The trim removed 8 bases at V and 8 bases at J, leaving 12 bases unmatched.

CDR3 region: CASSIDGQPNTEAFF. The CDR3 DNA is TGTGCCAGTAGTATCGATGGACAGCCGAACACTGAAGCTTTCTTT. The chain employs TRBV19 and TRBJ1-1, with D tentatively TRBD1 (6 bases). V was shortened by 3 bases and J by 1 base, with 12 bases between the two germline ends. The CDR3 is 15 amino acids. Germline V gene lookup returns CDR1 LNHDA and CDR2 SQIVND (reference sequence). Drawing the rest from reference TRBV19 and TRBJ1-1, the complete variable domain is DGGITQSPKYLFRKEGQNVTLSCEQNLNHDAMYWYRQDPGQGLRLIYYSQIVNDFQKGDIAEGYSVSREKKESFPLTVTSAQKNPTAFYLCASSIDGQPNTEAFFGQGTRLTVV.

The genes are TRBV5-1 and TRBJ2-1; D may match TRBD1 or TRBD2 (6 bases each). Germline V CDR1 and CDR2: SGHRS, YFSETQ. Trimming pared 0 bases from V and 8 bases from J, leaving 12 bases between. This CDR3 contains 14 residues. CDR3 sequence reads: CASSLVAGEDEQFF. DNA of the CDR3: TGCGCCAGCAGCTTGGTGGCAGGGGAGGATGAGCAGTTCTTC.

CDR3 bases: TGTGCCACCAGCACGGGTAAAGCTGAAGCTTTCTTT. Amino acids: CATSTGKAEAFF. This chain joins TRBV15 and TRBJ1-1; D remains unclear. Trimming shortened V by 4 bases and J by 6 bases, and 9 bases separated the two germline ends. The germline V gene encodes CDR1 LNHNV and CDR2 YYDKDF (reference sequence). This CDR3 contains 12 residues.